In its sample, the clone carrying this TCR beta chain was seen a few times. No antigen is known for it. Sorted CD4+ subsets: naive, central memory, regulatory, stem cell-like memory (CD45RO/CCR7/CD25/CD127/CD95/CD27 panel). The sample originates from a study of beta chain features in type 1 diabetes. Study observations and caveats: Moderately but significantly shorter TCRB CDR3s were found in Type 1 diabetes patients in all four CD4+ subsets. The study found fewer insertions and more deletions at VDJ junctions in type 1 diabetes patients. Shorter templates may be favored by PCR, equally so in patients and controls.

Expressed TCRB transcripts were sequenced because the isolated RNA had all been reverse transcribed beforehand. The study sequenced naive, central memory and regulatory T cell samples to an average of around 3.5 million reads. TCRdb's table, derived via immunoSEQ multiplex PCR, lists solely in-frame clones and lacks some. Counted here are about 650,000 clones, around 12% occurring once; the ten biggest clones make up more than 0.095%. The TCR originated in a man aged 25-40 years with type 1 diabetes. Material for sequencing was naive CD4+ T cells from blood.

CDR3 coding DNA: TGCGCCAGCAGCTCCACTACCATAACGGGACAGAACTATGGCTACACCTTC. Its translation is CASSSTTITGQNYGYTF. The chain combines TRBV5-1 with TRBJ1-2; 7 nucleotides agree with TRBD1. Looked up from germline, CDR1 is SGHRS and CDR2 is YFSETQ. CDR3 length equals 17 residues. Trimming at V came to 3 bases and at J to 2 bases, leaving 13 bases not matched to a gene.